The 21 T cell receptor beta chains reported below all come from one sample, sequenced in a study of beta chain features in type 1 diabetes. Expressed TCRB transcripts got sequenced, as all isolated RNA was reverse transcribed. The protocol was immunoSEQ multiplex PCR, while the TCRdb copy is restricted to in-frame clones and leaves out a portion. The sample lists more than 300,000 clones; about 12% were seen once. Sequenced: naive CD4+ T cells from blood. The receptors originated from a man aged 18 to 29 in good health.

The sample holds a few counts of this clone. This chain connects TRBV7-9 to TRBJ1-2; perhaps TRBD1 as D (5 bases). Germline assignment: CDR1 SEHNR and CDR2 FQNEAQ (reference sequence). This CDR3 has 14 amino acids. Between the trimmed V and J ends, which lost 0 bases and 5 bases, there was a span of 10 bases. CDR3 DNA: TGTGCCAGCAGCTTAGCGGGGACTGATTATGGCTACACCTTC. It codes for CASSLAGTDYGYTF.

This clone was found a few times. V is TRBV25-1 and J is TRBJ1-3, with 9 bases lining up with TRBD1. CDR1 and CDR2 from the germline V gene are MGHDK and SYGVNS. This CDR3 comprises 15 residues. V gave up 4 bases and J gave up 2 bases; unmatched junction bases: 3. The CDR3 loop is CASSVTGGAGNTIYF. The CDR3 DNA is TGTGCCAGCAGTGTTACAGGGGGCGCTGGAAACACCATATATTTT.

This clone was found a few times. V is TRBV7-2 and J is TRBJ1-1, with 9 bases matching TRBD1. Germline lookup yields CDR1 SGHTA and CDR2 FQGNSA. This CDR3 has 16 amino acids. V shed 1 base and J 1 base; nucleotides not matched to a gene: 4. The CDR3: CASSLEGTGWNTEAFF. The CDR3 DNA sequence: TGTGCCAGCAGCTTAGAAGGGACAGGGTGGAACACTGAAGCTTTCTTT. Filled out from reference TRBV7-2 and TRBJ1-1, the complete variable domain reads GAGVSQSPSNKVTEKGKDVELRCDPISGHTALYWYRQSLGQGLEFLIYFQGNSAPDKSGLPSDRFSAERTGGSVSTLTIQRTQQEDSAVYLCASSLEGTGWNTEAFFGQGTRLTVV.

This clone has only a few counts. The chain employs TRBV10-2 and TRBJ2-7; TRBD1 is a possible D gene (6 bases). Per germline, CDR1 WSHSY and CDR2 SAAADI. V was trimmed by 6 bases and J by 0 bases, leaving 12 bases between them. The length of the CDR3 is 14 residues. The CDR3 DNA sequence: TGCGCCAGCAGGGCGACAGGAAGCTCCTACGAGCAGTACTTC. It translates to CASRATGSSYEQYF.

This clone was recorded a few times. V usage is TRBV6-5 and J usage is TRBJ2-3, with 7 bases aligning to TRBD2. With 0 bases clipped from V and 7 bases from J, the junction kept 10 bases outside the gene matches. CDR1 is MNHEY and CDR2 is SVGAGI in the germline V gene. The CDR3 has 16 amino acids. This chain's CDR3 is CASSYSSGLTFHTQYF. Here the CDR3 DNA reads TGTGCCAGCAGTTACTCTAGCGGGCTTACCTTTCATACGCAGTATTTT.

V and J are TRBV7-2 and TRBJ2-7; 7 nucleotides align to TRBD2. CDR3 length equals 13 residues. J gave up 3 bases and V 8 bases, and 7 bases lay outside the gene matches. The germline V gene encodes CDR1 SGHTA and CDR2 FQGNSA. The CDR3 loop reads CASGGGTRYEQYF. Written as DNA, the CDR3 is TGTGCCAGCGGGGGAGGGACCCGCTACGAGCAGTACTTC.

The J gene is TRBJ2-3, the V gene TRBV5-4, with TRBD1 matching over 10 bases. The CDR3 totals 16 residues. Unmatched junction bases numbered 10, after V lost 6 bases and J lost 3 bases. Germline V gene data show CDR1 as SGHNT and CDR2 as YYREEE (reference sequence). CDR3 nucleotides: TGTGCCAGCAACGACGCCCGGGACAGGGGTACAGATACGCAGTATTTT. This gives the protein CASNDARDRGTDTQYF.

Of note for this clone: The same CDR3 also results from other DNA sequences found in this sample. The chain recombines TRBV18 with TRBJ2-5; 9 bases agree with TRBD1. The CDR3 sequence is 13 residues long. Per germline, CDR1 KGHSH and CDR2 LQKENI. J lost 8 bases, V lost 4 bases, and 5 bases had no gene match. CDR3 amino acids: CASSRRDRATQYF. CDR3 in DNA: TGTGCCAGCTCACGGAGGGACAGGGCCACCCAGTACTTC.

This clone showed up just a few times. The chain is built from TRBV30 and TRBJ2-1; 7 bases align to TRBD1. The CDR3 extends over 12 amino acids. Germline-derived CDR1 and CDR2 are GTSNPN and SVGIG (reference sequence). V was pared by 2 bases and J by 15 bases, with 10 bases of the junction left unmatched. The CDR3 spells CAWSSPGGSAFF. CDR3 in DNA: TGTGCCTGGAGTTCCCCAGGGGGTAGTGCGTTCTTC.

This clone was seen more than once but under ten times. The chain joins TRBV6-6 to TRBJ1-1, with TRBD1 matching 7 bases. The CDR3 totals 13 residues. The trim removed 5 bases at V and 1 base at J, leaving 1 base unmatched. CDR1 MNHNY and CDR2 SVGAGI come from the germline V gene (reference sequence). Written as DNA, the CDR3 is TGTGCCAGCAGTAGACAGGGGAACACTGAAGCTTTCTTT. This encodes CASSRQGNTEAFF.

This clone was found a few times. The chain links TRBV7-2 to TRBJ1-4; TRBD1 agrees at 9 bases. J lost 8 bases, V lost 5 bases, and 6 bases had no gene match. CDR1 and CDR2 (germline): SGHTA, FQGNSA. CDR3 length: 14 amino acids. In nucleotides, the CDR3 is TGTGCCAGCAGCCGACAGGGGGTAAAAGAAAAACTGTTTTTT. It codes for CASSRQGVKEKLFF.

The chain is built from TRBV25-1 and TRBJ2-7, with 8 positions matching TRBD1. This CDR3 spans 14 amino acids. V lost 6 bases, J lost 2 bases, and 6 bases stayed unmatched. The V gene's germline CDR1 is MGHDK and CDR2 SYGVNS. The CDR3 bases are TGTGCCAGCAGCCCGACAGGGGTCCCCTACGAGCAGTACTTC. Amino acid sequence: CASSPTGVPYEQYF.

The chain combines TRBV28 with TRBJ2-5, with 10 bases matching TRBD1. The ends lost 11 bases at V and 5 bases at J; junction bases unmatched: 11. This CDR3 is built from 14 residues. Per germline, CDR1 MDHEN and CDR2 SYDVKM. Here the CDR3 DNA reads TGTGCCGCCCACCGGGACAGGGGTGGGGAGACCCAGTACTTC. As protein: CAAHRDRGGETQYF.

The J gene is TRBJ2-3, the V gene TRBV30; D possibly corresponds to TRBD2 (7 bases). V was shortened by 0 bases and J by 2 bases, with 12 bases between the two germline ends. The CDR3 length is 15 residues. Germline values: CDR1 GTSNPN, CDR2 SVGIG (reference sequence). The CDR3 DNA follows: TGTGCCTGGAGTGTTAAGGGGGGGTACACAGATACGCAGTATTTT. This codes for CAWSVKGGYTDTQYF.

V usage is TRBV6-6 and J usage is TRBJ1-2; D is possibly TRBD1 (6 bases). Trimming shortened V by 2 bases and J by 4 bases, and 17 bases separated the two germline ends. The CDR3 extends over 16 amino acids. Germline V lookup: CDR1 MNHNY, CDR2 SVGAGI (reference sequence). The CDR3 here is CASSYPRDKRIYGYTF. The CDR3 coding sequence is TGTGCCAGCAGTTACCCCCGGGACAAGAGGATCTATGGCTACACCTTC.

This clone was recorded many times. The genes are TRBV29-1 and TRBJ2-2; 11 nucleotides line up with TRBD1. This CDR3 region has 12 residues. The germline CDR1 and CDR2 sequences are SQVTM and ANQGSEA. V was pared by 7 bases and J by 7 bases, with 2 bases of the junction left unmatched. CDR3 sequence: CSAGQGGGELFF. The CDR3 DNA is TGCAGCGCGGGACAGGGGGGCGGGGAGCTGTTTTTT.

V and J are TRBV7-8 and TRBJ1-6; 8 bases are shared with TRBD1. V shed 5 bases and J 9 bases; nucleotides not matched to a gene: 3. Per the germline V gene, CDR1 is SGHVS and CDR2 is FQNEAQ. This CDR3 contains 13 residues. The CDR3 DNA sequence: TGTGCCAGCAGCCGACAGGGGTTTTCACCCCTCCACTTT. Its protein is CASSRQGFSPLHF.

A few counts support this clone. The same CDR3 can be traced to other DNA sequences in this sample. The chain is built from TRBV7-3 and TRBJ2-7, with TRBD1 identical over 8 bases. Germline lookup yields CDR1 SGHTA and CDR2 FQGTGA. The V and J ends lost 1 base and 2 bases, in that order; junction bases with no gene match: 4. This CDR3 is built from 15 residues. In nucleotides, the CDR3 is TGTGCCAGCAGCTTAAGGGCAGGGGGCCCCTACGAGCAGTACTTC. Its translation is CASSLRAGGPYEQYF.

The chain is built from TRBV9 and TRBJ2-1; 10 nucleotides align to TRBD1. V dropped 4 bases and J dropped 2; count of bases not matched to a gene: 6. The germline V gene encodes CDR1 SGDLS and CDR2 YYNGEE. This CDR3 region has 16 residues. CDR3 sequence: CASSKVGTGAYNEQFF. As DNA, the CDR3 is TGTGCCAGCAGCAAGGTGGGGACAGGGGCCTACAATGAGCAGTTCTTC.

The V and J genes are TRBV29-1 and TRBJ1-4; D call uncertain. The CDR3 sequence is 13 residues long. Trimming removed 4 bases at V and 7 bases at J, with 13 bases between. Looked up from germline, CDR1 is SQVTM and CDR2 is ANQGSEA. The CDR3 DNA is TGCAGCGTTGTCAAATCGTCCGGTGAAAAACTGTTTTTT. This encodes CSVVKSSGEKLFF. Full variable domain (remainder filled in from reference TRBV29-1 and TRBJ1-4): SAVISQKPSRDICQRGTSLTIQCQVDSQVTMMFWYRQQPGQSLTLIATANQGSEATYESGFVIDKFPISRPNLTFSTLTVSNMSPEDSSIYLCSVVKSSGEKLFFGSGTQLSVL.

This rearrangement joins TRBV11-1 to TRBJ2-1; 12 nucleotides agree with TRBD2. V was pared by 4 bases and J by 3 bases, with 4 bases of the junction left unmatched. CDR3 length equals 16 residues. CDR1 is SGHAT, CDR2 FQDESV, per germline (reference sequence). DNA of the CDR3: TGTGCCAGCAGCTCGCGGACTAGCGGGATCTACAATGAGCAGTTCTTC. Its protein product is CASSSRTSGIYNEQFF.